The 6 T cell receptor beta chains in this list originate from one sample, sequenced in a study of identical twins. One entry per CDR3 protein, called by TCRdb with MiXCR from the 5' RACE reads. The sample has about 920,000 distinct CDR3 sequences, 10% to 15% seen once. In addition, the sample was reused for a study of yellow fever vaccine responses in identical twins.

Sequencing was carried out using PBMCs. The source is a woman aged 18-29 years in good health.

Only a few counts were recorded for this clonotype. The gene calls are TRBV20-1 and TRBJ2-2; D may match TRBD1 or TRBD2 (5 bases each). This CDR3 has 15 amino acids. From germline, CDR1 is DFQATT and CDR2 SNEGSKA (reference sequence). Trimming took off 4 bases at V and 6 bases at J, with 18 bases between the two ends. The CDR3 bases are TGCAGTGCTACCCCCGGCCCACTAGGGGCCGGGGAGCTGTTTTTT. Residues: CSATPGPLGAGELFF.

This clonotype was recorded at least ten times. The rearrangement links TRBV11-2 to TRBJ2-2, with D possibly matching TRBD1 (5 bases). V dropped 4 bases and J dropped 4 bases, with 7 bases sitting between them. There are 13 residues in the CDR3. The germline V gene encodes CDR1 SGHAT and CDR2 FQNNGV. The CDR3 here is CASSSTGTGELFF. CDR3 bases: TGTGCCAGCAGCTCTACAGGCACCGGGGAGCTGTTTTTT.

This clonotype was observed a few times. CDR3: CASSLGRGTGGGMGKNIQYF. CDR3 bases: TGCGCCAGCAGCTTGGGCCGCGGGACAGGGGGCGGGATGGGCAAAAACATTCAGTACTTC. This chain joins TRBV5-1 and TRBJ2-4; TRBD1 agrees at 12 bases. Per germline, CDR1 SGHRS and CDR2 YFSETQ. The V segment lost 0 bases and the J segment 3 bases; nucleotides outside the gene matches: 13. This CDR3 spans 20 amino acids. The entire variable domain, with the rest obtained from reference TRBV5-1 and TRBJ2-4, is as follows: KAGVTQTPRYLIKTRGQQVTLSCSPISGHRSVSWYQQTPGQGLQFLFEYFSETQRNKGNFPGRFSGRQFSNSRSEMNVSTLELGDSALYLCASSLGRGTGGGMGKNIQYFGAGTRLSVL.

This clonotype was observed a few times. This rearrangement joins TRBV3-1 to TRBJ1-3; no clear D. The CDR3 sequence is 13 residues long. V was pared by 4 bases and J by 4 bases, with 8 bases between. From germline, CDR1 is LGHDT and CDR2 YNNKEL (reference sequence). Written as DNA, the CDR3 is TGTGCCAGCAGCCCCCTGGGCGGAAACACCATATATTTT. It is translated as CASSPLGGNTIYF.

This clonotype was observed at least ten times. This chain's CDR3 is CASSYSRAVNQPQHF. The CDR3, as DNA: TGTGCCAGCAGTTACTCTAGGGCCGTCAATCAGCCCCAGCATTTT. The V gene is TRBV6-5, the J gene TRBJ1-5; no definite D call. CDR1 is MNHEY and CDR2 is SVGAGI in the germline V gene. V was cut by 0 bases and J by 3 bases, with 9 bases left in between. The length of the CDR3 is 15 residues.

There are many counts of this clonotype. The V gene is TRBV10-3, the J gene TRBJ2-1, with D possibly TRBD2 on 6 matching bases. Trimming shortened V by 9 bases and J by 5 bases, and 11 bases separated the two germline ends. Germline CDR1 ENHRY, CDR2 SYGVKD. The CDR3 is 12 residues long. In nucleotides, the CDR3 is TGTGCCATTGACACGGGGGACAATGAGCAGTTCTTC. It yields the protein CAIDTGDNEQFF.